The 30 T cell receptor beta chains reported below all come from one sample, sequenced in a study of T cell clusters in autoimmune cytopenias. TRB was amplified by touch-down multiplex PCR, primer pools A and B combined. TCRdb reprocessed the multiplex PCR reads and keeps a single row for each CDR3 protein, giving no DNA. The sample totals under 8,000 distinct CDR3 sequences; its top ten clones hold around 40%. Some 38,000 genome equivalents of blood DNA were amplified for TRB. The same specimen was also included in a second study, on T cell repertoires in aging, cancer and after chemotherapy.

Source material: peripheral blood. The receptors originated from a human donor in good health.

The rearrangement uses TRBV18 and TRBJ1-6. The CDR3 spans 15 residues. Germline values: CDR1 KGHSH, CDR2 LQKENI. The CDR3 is CASSPPGVGNSPLHF.

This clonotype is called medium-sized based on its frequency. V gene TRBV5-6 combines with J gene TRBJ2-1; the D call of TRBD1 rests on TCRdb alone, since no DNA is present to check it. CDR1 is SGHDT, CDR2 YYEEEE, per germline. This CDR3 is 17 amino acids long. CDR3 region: CASSPGTRGRRGNEQFF.

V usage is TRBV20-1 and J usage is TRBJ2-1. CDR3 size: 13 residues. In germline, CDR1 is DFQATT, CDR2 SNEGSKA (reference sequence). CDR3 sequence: CSARDPTVGEQFF.

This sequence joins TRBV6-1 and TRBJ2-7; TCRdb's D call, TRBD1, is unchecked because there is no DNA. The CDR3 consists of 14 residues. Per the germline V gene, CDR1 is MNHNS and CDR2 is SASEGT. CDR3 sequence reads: CASSSDMVRYEQYF.

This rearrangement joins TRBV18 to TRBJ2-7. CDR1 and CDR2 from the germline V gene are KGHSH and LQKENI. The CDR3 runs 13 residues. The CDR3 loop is CASSPGIAYEQYF.

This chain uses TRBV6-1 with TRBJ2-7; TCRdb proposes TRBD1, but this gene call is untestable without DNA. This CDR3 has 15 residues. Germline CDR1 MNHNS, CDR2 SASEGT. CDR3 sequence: CASSEGRGVSYEQYF.

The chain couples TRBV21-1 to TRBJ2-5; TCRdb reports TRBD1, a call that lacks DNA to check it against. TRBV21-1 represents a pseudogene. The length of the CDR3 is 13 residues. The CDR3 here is CAIMEGTQETQYF.

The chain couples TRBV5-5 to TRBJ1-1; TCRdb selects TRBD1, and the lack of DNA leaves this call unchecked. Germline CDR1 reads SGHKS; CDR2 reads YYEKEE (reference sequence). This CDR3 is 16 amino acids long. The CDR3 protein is CASSSRGDRVGTEAFF.

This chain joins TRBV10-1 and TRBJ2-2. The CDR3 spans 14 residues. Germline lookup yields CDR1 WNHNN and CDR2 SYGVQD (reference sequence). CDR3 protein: CASSASTVAGELFF.

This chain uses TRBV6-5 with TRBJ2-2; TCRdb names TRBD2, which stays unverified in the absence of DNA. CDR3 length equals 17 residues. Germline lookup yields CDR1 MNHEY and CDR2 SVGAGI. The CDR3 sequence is CASSYSKAGLNTGELFF.

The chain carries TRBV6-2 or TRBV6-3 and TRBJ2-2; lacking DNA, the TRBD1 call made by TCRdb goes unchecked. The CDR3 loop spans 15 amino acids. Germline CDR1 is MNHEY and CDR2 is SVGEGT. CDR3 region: CASRGSGEPTGELFF.

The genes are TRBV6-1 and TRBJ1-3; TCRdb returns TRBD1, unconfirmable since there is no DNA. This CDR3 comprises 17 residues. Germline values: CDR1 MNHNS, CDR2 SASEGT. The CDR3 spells CASSALQGTLSGNTIYF.

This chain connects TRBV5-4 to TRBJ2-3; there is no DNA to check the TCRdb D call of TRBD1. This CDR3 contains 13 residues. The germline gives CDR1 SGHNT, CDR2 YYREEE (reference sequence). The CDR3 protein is CASSRTGPDTQYF. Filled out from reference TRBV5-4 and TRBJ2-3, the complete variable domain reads ETGVTQSPTHLIKTRGQQVTLRCSSQSGHNTVSWYQQALGQGPQFIFQYYREEENGRGNFPPRFSGLQFPNYSSELNVNALELDDSALYLCASSRTGPDTQYFGPGTRLTVL.

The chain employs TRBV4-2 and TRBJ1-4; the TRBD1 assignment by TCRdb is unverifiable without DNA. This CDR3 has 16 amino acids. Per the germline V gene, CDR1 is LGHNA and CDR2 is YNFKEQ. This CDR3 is CASSLRVRVTNEKLFF.

The CDR3 region is CASSHSGGRETQYF. V usage is TRBV7-9 and J usage is TRBJ2-5; with no DNA, the TCRdb D assignment of TRBD1 cannot be verified. CDR1 and CDR2 from the germline V gene are SEHNR and FQNEAQ (reference sequence). This CDR3 spans 14 amino acids.

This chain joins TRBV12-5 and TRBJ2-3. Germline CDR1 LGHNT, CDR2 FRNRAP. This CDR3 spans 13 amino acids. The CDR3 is CASGASSQDTQYF.

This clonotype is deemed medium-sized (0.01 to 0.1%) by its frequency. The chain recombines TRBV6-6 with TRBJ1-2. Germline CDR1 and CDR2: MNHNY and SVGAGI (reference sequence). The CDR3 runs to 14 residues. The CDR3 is CASSLRGANYGYTF.

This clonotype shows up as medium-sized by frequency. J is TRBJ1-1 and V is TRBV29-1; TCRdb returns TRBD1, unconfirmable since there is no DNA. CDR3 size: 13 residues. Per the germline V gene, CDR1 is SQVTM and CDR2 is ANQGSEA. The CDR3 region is CSVRGQANTEAFF.

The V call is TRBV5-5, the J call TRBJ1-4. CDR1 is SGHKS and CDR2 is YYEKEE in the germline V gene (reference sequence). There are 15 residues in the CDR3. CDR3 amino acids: CASSLVRGTNEKLFF. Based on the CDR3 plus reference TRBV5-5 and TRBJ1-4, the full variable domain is DAGVTQSPTHLIKTRGQQVTLRCSPISGHKSVSWYQQVLGQGPQFIFQYYEKEERGRGNFPDRFSARQFPNYSSELNVNALLLGDSALYLCASSLVRGTNEKLFFGSGTQLSVL.

Here the CDR3 reads CASTRGTDTQYF. V usage is TRBV12-3 or TRBV12-4 and J usage is TRBJ2-3. This CDR3 spans 12 amino acids.

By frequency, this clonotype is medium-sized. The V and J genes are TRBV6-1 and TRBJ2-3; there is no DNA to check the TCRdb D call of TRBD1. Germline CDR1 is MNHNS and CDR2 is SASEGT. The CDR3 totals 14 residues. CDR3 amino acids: CASTWTGLTDTQYF.

The CDR3 here is CASSSPRGGPATEAFF. The gene calls are TRBV5-6 and TRBJ1-1. The CDR3 has 16 residues. CDR1 SGHDT and CDR2 YYEEEE come from the germline V gene.

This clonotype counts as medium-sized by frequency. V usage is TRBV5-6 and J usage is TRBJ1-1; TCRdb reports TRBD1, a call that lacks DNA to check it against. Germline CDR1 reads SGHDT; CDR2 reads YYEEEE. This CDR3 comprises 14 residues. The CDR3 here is CASSFGDSRTEAFF.

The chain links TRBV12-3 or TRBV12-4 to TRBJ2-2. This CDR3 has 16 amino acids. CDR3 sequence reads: CASSLGNPTGTGELFF.

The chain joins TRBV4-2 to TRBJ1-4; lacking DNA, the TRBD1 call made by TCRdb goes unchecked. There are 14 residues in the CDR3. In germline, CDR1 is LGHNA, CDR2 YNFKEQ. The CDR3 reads CASSSGQSNEKLFF.

This CDR3 reads CSANRGGSNQPQHF. The chain couples TRBV20-1 to TRBJ1-5; TCRdb gives TRBD1 as the D gene, but with no DNA this cannot be confirmed. This CDR3 contains 14 residues. Per germline, CDR1 DFQATT and CDR2 SNEGSKA (reference sequence).

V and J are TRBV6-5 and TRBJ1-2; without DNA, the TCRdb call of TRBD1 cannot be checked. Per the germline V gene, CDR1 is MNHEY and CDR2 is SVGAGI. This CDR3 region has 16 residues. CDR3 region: CASSGPQDSLKMGYTF.

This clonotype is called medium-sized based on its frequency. The CDR3: CASSPSQGTDTQYF. The chain carries TRBV12-3 or TRBV12-4 and TRBJ2-3; TCRdb reports TRBD1, a call that lacks DNA to check it against. This CDR3 has 14 residues.

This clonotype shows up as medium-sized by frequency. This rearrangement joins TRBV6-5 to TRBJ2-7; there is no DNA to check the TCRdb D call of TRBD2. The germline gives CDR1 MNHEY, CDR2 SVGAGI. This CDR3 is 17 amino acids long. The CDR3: CASRKLAGAFSSYEQYF.

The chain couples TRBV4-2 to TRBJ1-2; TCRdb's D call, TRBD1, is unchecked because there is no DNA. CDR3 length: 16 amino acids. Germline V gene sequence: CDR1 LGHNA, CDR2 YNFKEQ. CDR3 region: CASSQDSGQGARGYTF.